Shown below are 19 T cell receptor beta chains from a single sample sequenced in a study of OX40 agonist ivuxolimab in advanced cancers. Profiled with immunoSEQ multiplex PCR; TCRdb holds only in-frame clones, not every one. The sample has tens of thousands of clones; 80% to 90% are singletons. This sample comprised CD4+ or CD8+ T cells sorted from blood, obtained in a trial of the OX40 agonist ivuxolimab. Receptors originate from an adult with an advanced solid tumor such as melanoma, head and neck, liver or kidney cancer.

The chain recombines TRBV5-1 with TRBJ1-1; D is undetermined. The CDR3 has 12 residues. V was trimmed by 0 bases and J by 5 bases, leaving 5 bases between them. The germline V gene has CDR1 SGHRS and CDR2 YFSETQ. The CDR3 loop reads CASSLVPTEAFF. In DNA form, the CDR3 reads TGCGCCAGCAGCTTGGTTCCAACTGAAGCTTTCTTT.

The J gene is TRBJ2-5, the V gene TRBV5-6; D remains unclear. Trimming removed 2 bases from V and 5 bases from J, with 7 bases in between. Germline V gene data show CDR1 as SGHDT and CDR2 as YYEEEE. CDR3 length equals 12 residues. The CDR3 nucleotides are TGTGCCAGCAGCTTAACCCATGAGACCCAGTACTTC. Translating gives CASSLTHETQYF.

The chain carries TRBV7-3 and TRBJ2-7; D is ambiguous. The V end was cut by 5 bases, the J end by 3 bases, with 11 bases between. This CDR3 comprises 13 residues. CDR1 and CDR2 from the germline V gene are SGHTA and FQGTGA. CDR3 coding DNA: TGTGCCAGCAGCCCTACTGGGAACTACGAGCAGTACTTC. Encoded protein: CASSPTGNYEQYF.

This clone was counted once. The chain recombines TRBV28 with TRBJ1-4; possibly TRBD1 for D (5 bases). In germline, CDR1 is MDHEN, CDR2 SYDVKM. The V end lost 7 bases, the J end lost 11 bases, and 14 bases lay between the germline ends. The CDR3 spans 12 residues. CDR3 protein: CASTGRTFKLFF. In DNA, the CDR3 is TGTGCCAGCACGGGGCGGACCTTTAAACTGTTTTTT.

The chain links TRBV6-5 to TRBJ2-7; the D gene is possibly TRBD2 (5 bases). The CDR3 totals 13 residues. Germline CDR1 is MNHEY and CDR2 is SVGAGI. Trimming cost V 5 bases and J 0 bases, with 8 bases left between them. CDR3 nucleotide sequence: TGTGCCAGCAGTGCCGGGGACTCCTACGAGCAGTACTTC. Its translation is CASSAGDSYEQYF.

The chain recombines TRBV28 with TRBJ1-1; the match to TRBD1 covers 10 bases. The CDR3 loop spans 14 amino acids. Per germline, CDR1 MDHEN and CDR2 SYDVKM. J was trimmed by 6 bases and V by 0 bases; bases with no gene match: 1. CDR3 in DNA: TGTGCCAGCAGTTTATGGGACAGGGGGGCTGAAGCTTTCTTT. Translating gives CASSLWDRGAEAFF.

The rearrangement links TRBV9 to TRBJ1-3, with TRBD1 as a possible D gene (5 bases). V lost 0 bases, J lost 4 bases, and 14 bases lay in between. The V gene's germline CDR1 is SGDLS and CDR2 YYNGEE. CDR3 length: 16 amino acids. This CDR3 is CASSVATGESGNTIYF. The CDR3 DNA sequence: TGTGCCAGCAGCGTAGCTACGGGGGAGTCCGGAAACACCATATATTTT.

The rearrangement links TRBV7-2 to TRBJ1-1, with a weak D call TRBD1 (6 bases). CDR1 is SGHTA and CDR2 is FQGNSA in the germline V gene. With 4 bases removed from V and 6 bases from J, the gap between germline ends came to 12 bases. CDR3 length: 13 amino acids. The CDR3 DNA reads TGTGCCAGCAGCTCACAGGGAGGGTCTGAAGCTTTCTTT. The encoded protein is CASSSQGGSEAFF.

This chain joins TRBV10-2 and TRBJ2-5; D might be TRBD1 or TRBD2, each matching 7 bases. Germline lookup yields CDR1 WSHSY and CDR2 SAAADI. The length of the CDR3 is 13 residues. CDR3 residues: CAPQGGDQETQYF. DNA for the CDR3: TGCGCTCCGCAGGGGGGGGACCAAGAGACCCAGTACTTC.

For the CDR3, the DNA is TGTGCCAGCAGAACTACCCCTTTGTCAGATACGCAGTATTTT. It specifies CASRTTPLSDTQYF. The chain is built from TRBV2 and TRBJ2-3; D unresolved. CDR1 and CDR2 (germline): SNHLY, FYNNEI. The CDR3 is 14 residues long. V shed 6 bases and J shed 4 bases, with 14 bases lying between them.

The chain recombines TRBV9 with TRBJ2-1, with D possibly being TRBD2 (6 bases). The V end lost 5 bases, the J end lost 9 bases, and 18 bases lay between the germline ends. The length of the CDR3 is 14 residues. CDR1 is SGDLS, CDR2 YYNGEE, per germline. CDR3 nucleotides: TGTGCCAGCAGTATTGGAGGGGACGTTGGTGAGCAGTTCTTC. Its translation: CASSIGGDVGEQFF.

This rearrangement joins TRBV28 to TRBJ2-5; 7 bases agree with TRBD2. This CDR3 spans 15 amino acids. V lost 6 bases and J lost 2; bases outside the gene matches: 9. Looked up from germline, CDR1 is MDHEN and CDR2 is SYDVKM. CDR3 residues: CASRGPGGRQETQYF. As DNA, the CDR3 is TGTGCCAGCAGGGGCCCGGGGGGACGACAAGAGACCCAGTACTTC.

Details on this clone: Other DNA sequences in the sample encode the same CDR3. The chain carries TRBV10-3 and TRBJ2-3; D may be TRBD1 (6 bases). CDR1 is ENHRY, CDR2 SYGVKD, per germline. The length of the CDR3 is 14 residues. The V end lost 4 bases, the J end lost 3 bases, and 11 bases lay between the germline ends. Here the CDR3 DNA reads TGTGCCATCAGTGGCACAGGGACAACAGATACGCAGTATTTT. Its translation: CAISGTGTTDTQYF.

This clone was picked up a small number of times. The chain has TRBV5-4 and TRBJ2-4; tentatively, D is TRBD1 or TRBD2 (6 bases each). CDR3 length: 15 amino acids. The ends were cut back, 4 bases at V and 1 base at J, with 12 bases in the middle. The germline V gene has CDR1 SGHNT and CDR2 YYREEE (reference sequence). The CDR3 bases are TGTGCCAGCAGCCCCGGAGGGGGGGCCAAAAACATTCAGTACTTC. It specifies CASSPGGGAKNIQYF.

The rearrangement links TRBV6-6 to TRBJ1-3; D might be TRBD1 (5 bases). Germline loops: CDR1 MNHNY, CDR2 SVGAGI (reference sequence). V lost 7 bases and J 4 bases, leaving 14 bases between the germline ends. This CDR3 comprises 14 residues. CDR3 in DNA: TGTGCCAGCATCCCCGGGGACTCAGGAAACACCATATATTTT. Residues: CASIPGDSGNTIYF.

Turning to this clone: Other nucleotide sequences in the sample specify the same CDR3. V gene TRBV11-2 combines with J gene TRBJ2-1; the match to TRBD2 covers 7 bases. The V gene's germline CDR1 is SGHAT and CDR2 FQNNGV. The CDR3 contains 15 residues. V lost 0 bases, J lost 2 bases, and 1 base stayed unmatched. The CDR3 here is CASSLEGGTYNEQFF. The CDR3 region has the DNA TGTGCCAGCAGCTTAGAGGGGGGGACCTACAATGAGCAGTTCTTC.

This chain connects TRBV5-1 to TRBJ2-5; 14 bases match TRBD2. The V and J ends lost 4 bases and 1 base, in that order; junction bases with no gene match: 3. Looked up from germline, CDR1 is SGHRS and CDR2 is YFSETQ. CDR3 size: 16 residues. The CDR3 spells CASSLGTSGGQETQYF. CDR3 nucleotide sequence: TGCGCCAGCAGCCTAGGGACTAGCGGGGGCCAAGAGACCCAGTACTTC.

This chain links TRBV5-5 with TRBJ1-3; TRBD1 matches 7 bases. Germline V lookup: CDR1 SGHKS, CDR2 YYEKEE (reference sequence). Germline trimming cut 2 bases from V and 0 bases from J; bases unmatched to any gene: 5. The length of the CDR3 is 16 residues. In DNA, the CDR3 is TGTGCCAGCAGCTTATGGGACAGCCGCTCTGGAAACACCATATATTTT. It encodes CASSLWDSRSGNTIYF.

V usage is TRBV18 and J usage is TRBJ2-7; TRBD1 matches at 8 bases. The CDR3 contains 15 residues. Germline V gene lookup returns CDR1 KGHSH and CDR2 LQKENI. J gave up 2 bases and V 1 base, and 4 bases lay outside the gene matches. The CDR3 is CASSPRTGGTYEQYF. The CDR3 DNA sequence: TGTGCCAGCTCACCACGAACAGGGGGGACCTACGAGCAGTACTTC.